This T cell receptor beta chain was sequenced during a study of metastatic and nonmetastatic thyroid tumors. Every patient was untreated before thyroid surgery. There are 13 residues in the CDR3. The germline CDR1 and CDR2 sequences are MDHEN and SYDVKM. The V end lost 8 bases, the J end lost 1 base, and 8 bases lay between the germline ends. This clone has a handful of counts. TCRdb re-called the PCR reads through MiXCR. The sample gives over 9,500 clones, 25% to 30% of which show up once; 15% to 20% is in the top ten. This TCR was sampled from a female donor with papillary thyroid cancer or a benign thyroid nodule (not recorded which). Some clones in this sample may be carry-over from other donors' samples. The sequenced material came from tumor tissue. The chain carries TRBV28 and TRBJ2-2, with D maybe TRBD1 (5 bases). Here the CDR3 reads CASADRNTGELFF. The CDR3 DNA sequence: TGTGCCAGCGCCGACAGGAACACCGGGGAGCTGTTTTTT.